Listed below are T cell receptor beta chains from one sample, sequenced in a study of cytomegalovirus exposure and HLA in healthy donors. Repertoires were generated with immunoSEQ multiplex PCR, while TCRdb's copy carries only in-frame clones and drops some. This table has 150,000 or so clones, about 72% appearing once. Sequencing input: PBMCs. These receptors all come from a girl aged 10-17 years in good health and CMV-seronegative. CDR3s include the opening cysteine and the closing phenylalanine or tryptophan. The D gene is left open where the match is weak. Clone size is not always given. Where it is, it says once, few, many or a class for expanded clones.

abundance: NA; v_gene: TRBV28; j_gene: TRBJ1-4; d_gene: NA; CDR3aa: CASSRRGRINEKLFF; CDR3nt: TGTGCCAGCAGCCGGAGGGGACGGATAAATGAAAAACTGTTTTTT
abundance: few; v_gene: TRBV7-9; j_gene: TRBJ2-5; d_gene: TRBD2; CDR3aa: CASSLEFVMAGGQETQYF; CDR3nt: TGTGCCAGCAGCTTAGAGTTCGTGATGGCGGGGGGCCAAGAGACCCAGTACTTC
abundance: once; v_gene: TRBV7-9; j_gene: TRBJ1-2; d_gene: TRBD1; CDR3aa: CASSLGQGDGYTF; CDR3nt: TGTGCCAGCAGCTTAGGACAGGGGGATGGCTACACCTTC
abundance: NA; v_gene: TRBV18; j_gene: TRBJ1-5; d_gene: NA; CDR3aa: CASSPRVGLGVLPQHF; CDR3nt: TGTGCCAGCTCACCTCGGGTGGGACTCGGGGTGTTGCCCCAGCATTTT
abundance: NA; v_gene: TRBV6-1; j_gene: TRBJ2-1; d_gene: TRBD2; CDR3aa: CASSRTSGFNEQFF; CDR3nt: TGTGCCAGCAGCAGGACTAGCGGATTCAATGAGCAGTTCTTC
abundance: NA; v_gene: TRBV4-1; j_gene: TRBJ1-2; d_gene: NA; CDR3aa: CASSIATGTRIDGYTF; CDR3nt: TGCGCCAGCAGCATTGCCACCGGGACACGCATCGATGGCTACACCTTC
abundance: NA; v_gene: TRBV19; j_gene: TRBJ2-5; d_gene: NA; CDR3aa: CASSTQGETQYF; CDR3nt: TGTGCCAGTAGTACCCAGGGAGAGACCCAGTACTTC
abundance: NA; v_gene: TRBV5-1; j_gene: TRBJ2-1; d_gene: NA; CDR3aa: CASSLDRNEQFF; CDR3nt: TGCGCCAGCAGCTTGGACAGAAATGAGCAGTTCTTC
abundance: NA; v_gene: TRBV11-2; j_gene: TRBJ2-7; d_gene: NA; CDR3aa: CASSSDYTGEQYF; CDR3nt: TGTGCCAGCAGCTCCGATTATACGGGAGAGCAGTACTTC
abundance: NA; v_gene: TRBV18; j_gene: TRBJ2-1; d_gene: TRBD1; CDR3aa: CASSPVGTGVGNEQFF; CDR3nt: TGTGCCAGCTCACCGGTCGGGACAGGGGTTGGCAATGAGCAGTTCTTC
abundance: NA; v_gene: TRBV5-5; j_gene: TRBJ1-6; d_gene: NA; CDR3aa: CASSLGQANHALHF; CDR3nt: TGTGCCAGCAGCTTGGGCCAGGCCAATCATGCCCTCCACTTT
abundance: NA; v_gene: TRBV7-7; j_gene: TRBJ2-2; d_gene: TRBD2; CDR3aa: CASRGGNTGELFF; CDR3nt: TGTGCTAGCCGGGGGGGGAACACCGGGGAGCTGTTTTTT
abundance: NA; v_gene: TRBV6-6; j_gene: TRBJ1-5; d_gene: NA; CDR3aa: CASTREQGINQPQHF; CDR3nt: TGTGCCAGCACTCGAGAACAGGGAATCAATCAGCCCCAGCATTTT
abundance: few; v_gene: TRBV7-3; j_gene: TRBJ1-2; d_gene: TRBD1; CDR3aa: CASSLYAGTAVNGYTF; CDR3nt: TGTGCCAGCAGCTTATATGCTGGGACAGCAGTTAATGGCTACACCTTC
abundance: NA; v_gene: TRBV2; j_gene: TRBJ1-3; d_gene: NA; CDR3aa: CASRFGGSGNTIYF; CDR3nt: TGTGCCAGCAGGTTCGGGGGCTCTGGAAACACCATATATTTT
abundance: NA; v_gene: TRBV9; j_gene: TRBJ2-7; d_gene: TRBD1; CDR3aa: CASSVGGTGIHEQYF; CDR3nt: TGTGCCAGCAGCGTAGGTGGGACAGGGATTCATGAGCAGTACTTC